This is a list of T cell receptor beta chains from one sample in a study of CD8 T cells in ankylosing spondylitis. TCRdb itself ran the 5' RACE reads through MiXCR, one entry per CDR3 protein. In the table there are fewer than 400,000 distinct CDR3 sequences, 7.5% to 9% of which are singletons. Sequences were obtained from blood, either unsorted or a sorted T cell fraction (not recorded which). These receptors were taken from a male donor with ankylosing spondylitis. The CDR3 runs from the conserved cysteine through the conserved F or W. D genes are given only for firm matches. The size of a clone is reported for some rows only, either as once, few or many, or as a class for expanded clones.

TGTGCCAGCAGCTTTAGGACTAGCGGGAGTCGTTTTTTCTTC	CASSFRTSGSRFFF	TRBD2	many	TRBJ2-1	TRBV7-9
TGCAGTGCTAGGTCCTCACAGGGGAACACCTACGAGCAGTACTTC	CSARSSQGNTYEQYF	TRBD1	once	TRBJ2-7	TRBV20-1
TGCGCCAGCAGCCAGGAGACAGGACTTAGTTCCTACGAGCAGTACTTC	CASSQETGLSSYEQYF	-	many	TRBJ2-7	TRBV4-3
TGTGCCAGTAGTATTTATCTAGCGGCGAACACCGGGGAGCTGTTTTTT	CASSIYLAANTGELFF	TRBD2	-	TRBJ2-2	TRBV19
TGTGCCAGCAGACAGACTAGCGGGCGACCCGAGCAGTACTTC	CASRQTSGRPEQYF	TRBD2	few	TRBJ2-7	TRBV28
TGCAGTGCCAGCGGGCACGGGGCCTACGAGCAGTACTTC	CSASGHGAYEQYF	-	many	TRBJ2-7	TRBV20-1
TGTGCCAGCAGTTTCCGTGGGCGGACTACAACTAATGAAAAACTGTTTTTT	CASSFRGRTTTNEKLFF	-	many	TRBJ1-4	TRBV12-3/TRBV12-4
TGTGCCAGCAGCTTCCGAAATGGCGTGCCCACCGGGGAGCTGTTTTTT	CASSFRNGVPTGELFF	-	-	TRBJ2-2	TRBV9
TGTGCCAGCAGACCGGGACAGTATACCTACGAGCAGTACTTC	CASRPGQYTYEQYF	TRBD1	many	TRBJ2-7	TRBV7-8
TGCAGCGTGGCCCCCCAGGGGGAGTACTACGAGCAGTACTTC	CSVAPQGEYYEQYF	TRBD1	-	TRBJ2-7	TRBV29-1
TGTGCCAGCAGCCCCTTCAAGGGGAGCAATCAGCCCCAGCATTTT	CASSPFKGSNQPQHF	-	many	TRBJ1-5	TRBV6-1
TGTGCCAGCAGGGGGGACGGGGGACGGGCAGATACGCAGTATTTT	CASRGDGGRADTQYF	-	-	TRBJ2-3	TRBV7-2
TGTGCCAGCAGTTGGACGGATCAAGAGACCCAGTACTTC	CASSWTDQETQYF	-	few	TRBJ2-5	TRBV7-8
TGCAGTGCTCTTAGCGGGAGCTCCTACGAGCAGTACTTC	CSALSGSSYEQYF	TRBD2	many	TRBJ2-7	TRBV20-1
TGCGCCAGCAGTAACCGGGACAGGGAAACCGGGGAGCTGTTTTTT	CASSNRDRETGELFF	TRBD1	many	TRBJ2-2	TRBV5-1
TGTGCCAGCAGCTTAGATCGACTAGCGGGAGTGGGTGAGCAGTTCTTC	CASSLDRLAGVGEQFF	TRBD2	few	TRBJ2-1	TRBV11-2
TGTGCCAGCAGTTTAGGGGGCACTGTGGGAGAGACCCAGTACTTC	CASSLGGTVGETQYF	-	-	TRBJ2-5	TRBV28
TGTGCCAGCACCGCAAGGGGGGCAGGAGGGGACAAAAACATTCAGTACTTC	CASTARGAGGDKNIQYF	-	few	TRBJ2-4	TRBV27
TGTGCCAGCAGTTCAAGACAGGGGGCGCAGAACGGGGAGCTGTTTTTT	CASSSRQGAQNGELFF	TRBD1	few	TRBJ2-2	TRBV27
TGTGCCAGCAGGCCTGCCCGGGGGGGGGTATCAGATACGCAGTATTTT	CASRPARGGVSDTQYF	TRBD2	many	TRBJ2-3	TRBV12-3/TRBV12-4
TGTGCCAGCAGCTTAGGGACAGGGTGGAACGAGCAGTACTTC	CASSLGTGWNEQYF	TRBD1	many	TRBJ2-7	TRBV7-2
TGTGCCAGCAGTGGCCTTTTGGACGGACAAAGAGAGGGCCAGTACTTC	CASSGLLDGQREGQYF	-	-	TRBJ2-5	TRBV2
TGTGCCAGCAGCCAAGGGAGGTCGAGTTACGAGCAGTACTTC	CASSQGRSSYEQYF	-	many	TRBJ2-7	TRBV3-1
TGCGCCAGCAGCTTGATGAACTATCCCTACGCAAATGAGCAGTTCTTC	CASSLMNYPYANEQFF	-	few	TRBJ2-1	TRBV5-1
TGTGCCAGCAGCTCGCATAGCGGGAGGCCCTTCTTCTTC	CASSSHSGRPFFF	TRBD2	-	TRBJ2-1	TRBV7-3
TGTGCCACCAGTGATTTTGGGAGCGTATCCGATACGCAGTATTTT	CATSDFGSVSDTQYF	-	few	TRBJ2-3	TRBV24-1
TGTGCCAGCAGCGCACGGACTAGCAGTTACGAGCAGTACTTC	CASSARTSSYEQYF	TRBD2	-	TRBJ2-7	TRBV9
TGCGCCAGCAGCCAGCACCTAGGGGCGGGAGCGGCAGATACGCAGTATTTT	CASSQHLGAGAADTQYF	TRBD2	few	TRBJ2-3	TRBV4-3
TGTGCCAGCAGCTTCCAGGGCGGCGGTCACTACGAGCAGTACTTC	CASSFQGGGHYEQYF	-	many	TRBJ2-7	TRBV5-6
TGCAGTGCCACTCGGGGGGGCTTCTCCACCGGGGAGCTGTTTTTT	CSATRGGFSTGELFF	TRBD2	-	TRBJ2-2	TRBV20-1
TGCGCCAGCAGTACTCTCCGGGTAGAGACCCAGTACTTC	CASSTLRVETQYF	-	-	TRBJ2-5	TRBV10-2
TGTGCCAGCAGTTTCTCCGAGTCTCCCATATCTTACTACAATGAGCAGTTCTTC	CASSFSESPISYYNEQFF	-	few	TRBJ2-1	TRBV12-3/TRBV12-4
TGCGCCAGCAGCTTCACAGGGATCGGCACCGGGGAGCTGTTTTTT	CASSFTGIGTGELFF	-	few	TRBJ2-2	TRBV5-1
TGCAGTGCAAACTCGGACAGGATCTATGGCTACACCTTC	CSANSDRIYGYTF	TRBD1	-	TRBJ1-2	TRBV20-1
TGCGCCAGCAGCGCTTCCGGGACAGGAGCATCTGGAAACACCATATATTTT	CASSASGTGASGNTIYF	TRBD1	-	TRBJ1-3	TRBV5-1
TGTGCCAGCAGTTTAGCCGCACGGACAGGGATCTACGAGCAGTACTTC	CASSLAARTGIYEQYF	TRBD1	few	TRBJ2-7	TRBV27
TGCGCCAGCAGCTTATTGACTAGCGGGGTTGAAGAGACCCAGTACTTC	CASSLLTSGVEETQYF	TRBD2	-	TRBJ2-5	TRBV5-1
TGTGCCAGCAGCAGTACGGACAGGGGGTATGAGCAGTTCTTC	CASSSTDRGYEQFF	TRBD1	few	TRBJ2-1	TRBV7-6
TGTGCCAGCAGCGTAGAGGGAGTAGCGGGGCCCCATGAGCAGTTCTTC	CASSVEGVAGPHEQFF	TRBD2	many	TRBJ2-1	TRBV9
TGTGCCAGCTCACCACCCCGGGACAGCTACGAGCAGTACTTC	CASSPPRDSYEQYF	TRBD1	-	TRBJ2-7	TRBV18
TGCGCCAGCAGCCCGGGACTAGCGGGCGTCATGCCCTACAATGAGCAGTTCTTC	CASSPGLAGVMPYNEQFF	TRBD2	many	TRBJ2-1	TRBV5-1
TGTGCCAGCAGCCTTGGACCGGACACAGATACGCAGTATTTT	CASSLGPDTDTQYF	-	many	TRBJ2-3	TRBV7-3
TGTGCCAGCAGCCCCGCGCGGAACGACAATGAGCAGTTCTTC	CASSPARNDNEQFF	-	-	TRBJ2-1	TRBV6-1
TGCAGCGTTGGCTTCGGGACAGTGAACACTGAAGCTTTCTTT	CSVGFGTVNTEAFF	TRBD1	-	TRBJ1-1	TRBV29-1
TGTGCCAGCAGCTTAGGGCCAGCACCGGGGGAGCTGTTTTTT	CASSLGPAPGELFF	-	-	TRBJ2-2	TRBV7-8
TGTGCCAGCAGTTACCCGGGAGGGCCCTCGGGAGATACGCAGTATTTT	CASSYPGGPSGDTQYF	TRBD2	-	TRBJ2-3	TRBV6-2/TRBV6-3
TGTGCCAGCAGCTTATGGGGGACCGGGGGGGAGACCCAGTACTTC	CASSLWGTGGETQYF	TRBD2	few	TRBJ2-5	TRBV11-2
TGTGCTAGTGGTAAAGGACTAGCGGGAGGACAAGAGACCCAGTACTTC	CASGKGLAGGQETQYF	TRBD2	-	TRBJ2-5	TRBV12-5
TGTGCCAGCAGCTGGGGACAGGGACGGATCAATGAGCAGTTCTTC	CASSWGQGRINEQFF	TRBD1	few	TRBJ2-1	TRBV11-2